This T cell receptor beta chain was observed in a study of T cells in Graves' hyperthyroidism and ophthalmopathy. Across the study: Prior to any treatment, at the point of initial diagnosis, peripheral blood was collected.

What was amplified from RNA transcripts were TCR beta CDR3 regions. TCR CDR3 underwent first-round RT-PCR with the HTBI primer set. TCRdb redid the calling of the multiplex PCR reads with MiXCR, one entry per CDR3 protein. The data show 500,000 or so distinct CDR3 sequences, about a sixth seen once. Trimming removed 2 bases from V and 2 bases from J; junction bases left unmatched: 9. The CDR3 totals 16 residues. Germline V gene sequence: CDR1 MDHEN, CDR2 SYDVKM. Ten or more counts support this clonotype. Its cognate antigen is unknown. The study's findings and limits: Model output signaled ophthalmopathy a median approximately six months ahead of onset. Blood also contained most expanded thyroid clonotypes above 0.001.

The chain couples TRBV28 to TRBJ2-7; 7 positions agree with TRBD2. The receptor comes from a woman between 18 and 30 years old with Graves' ophthalmopathy. The source material was blood. CDR3 DNA sequence: TGTGCCAGCAGTTTAAGTTTCCTAGCGGATACCTACGAGCAGTACTTC. Protein: CASSLSFLADTYEQYF.